These 14 T cell receptor beta chains were sequenced from one sample in a study of T cells in Graves' hyperthyroidism and ophthalmopathy. Template material for amplifying TCR beta CDR3 regions consisted of RNA transcripts. Researchers ran a first-round RT-PCR on the TCR CDR3 using the HTBI primer set. TCRdb re-derived calls from the multiplex PCR reads in MiXCR, one entry per CDR3 protein. The repertoire consists of 300,000 to 450,000 distinct CDR3 sequences, with about 14% occurring once and the leading ten covering roughly a fifth. Sequenced sample: blood. The receptors were gathered from a young woman with Graves' ophthalmopathy.

Ten or more counts support this clonotype. The chain is built from TRBV28 and TRBJ1-5; TRBD1 aligns across 7 bases. Germline CDR1 reads MDHEN; CDR2 reads SYDVKM. The V gene end was trimmed by 6 bases and the J gene end by 4 bases; junction bases not matched to a gene: 9. The CDR3 is 15 residues long. CDR3 residues: CASSNTKQGNQPQHF. In nucleotides, the CDR3 is TGTGCCAGCAGCAATACAAAACAGGGGAATCAGCCCCAGCATTTT.

This clonotype was seen only once. It may be a read error: a sequence one base away is much more abundant. The chain couples TRBV4-1 to TRBJ2-5; possibly TRBD2 for D (7 bases). TRBJ2-1 explains the end of the DNA better; the J call may be wrong. Germline assignment: CDR1 MGHRA and CDR2 YSYEKL. This CDR3 is 17 amino acids long. This CDR3 reads CASSLTGGGRSGETQFF. CDR3 DNA: TGCGCCAGCAGCCTGACTGGGGGGGGCCGATCAGGAGAGACCCAGTTCTTC.

This clonotype was observed a handful of times. The chain employs TRBV6-1 and TRBJ1-1; 7 nucleotides align to TRBD1. V lost 5 bases, J lost 2 bases, and 5 bases stayed unmatched. In germline, CDR1 is MNHNS, CDR2 SASEGT. CDR3 length: 14 residues. The CDR3 nucleotides are TGTGCCAGCAGTCGTTGGACAGGAAACACTGAAGCTTTCTTT. Residues: CASSRWTGNTEAFF.

This rearrangement joins TRBV27 to TRBJ1-1; D is uncertain. The germline V and J ends were trimmed by 0 bases and 2 bases, with 13 bases remaining between them. The CDR3 has 16 amino acids. Germline CDR1 and CDR2: MNHEY and SMNVEV (reference sequence). The CDR3 protein is CASSLSGRSTNTEAFF. In DNA form, the CDR3 reads TGTGCCAGCAGTTTATCAGGCAGATCCACCAACACTGAAGCTTTCTTT.

At least ten counts were recorded for this clonotype. The chain carries TRBV30 and TRBJ2-3; the D gene is possibly TRBD2 (5 bases). Trimming took 4 bases from V and 5 from J, leaving 19 bases between them. Looked up from germline, CDR1 is GTSNPN and CDR2 is SVGIG (reference sequence). The CDR3 runs to 15 residues. The CDR3 sequence: CAWTEGPGKGDTQYF. DNA of the CDR3: TGTGCCTGGACAGAAGGGCCCGGGAAAGGAGATACGCAGTATTTT.

The rearrangement links TRBV19 to TRBJ1-6, with 7 bases fitting TRBD1. Losses at the gene ends were 5 bases for V and 6 bases for J; bases not matched to a gene: 4. The germline V gene encodes CDR1 LNHDA and CDR2 SQIVND (reference sequence). The CDR3 sequence is 14 residues long. The DNA for the CDR3 is TGTGCCAGTAGTCGGGGACAGCCTAATTCACCCCTCCACTTT. This translates into CASSRGQPNSPLHF. Variable domain in full (rest from reference TRBV19 and TRBJ1-6): DGGITQSPKYLFRKEGQNVTLSCEQNLNHDAMYWYRQDPGQGLRLIYYSQIVNDFQKGDIAEGYSVSREKKESFPLTVTSAQKNPTAFYLCASSRGQPNSPLHFGNGTRLTVT.

The CDR3 DNA is TGTGCCAGCACACTAGCGGGGGGGAACACCGGGGAGCTGTTTTTT. Its protein product is CASTLAGGNTGELFF. The chain recombines TRBV2 with TRBJ2-2; 12 bases agree with TRBD2. This CDR3 has 15 residues. The V gene's germline CDR1 is SNHLY and CDR2 FYNNEI. After removal of 7 bases from V and 1 base from J, the junction contained 1 base not matched to a gene.

This clonotype has a count of ten or more. CDR3 loop: CASSLASRNEKLFF. The CDR3 DNA reads as TGTGCCAGCAGTTTGGCAAGCAGAAATGAAAAACTGTTTTTT. This chain connects TRBV28 to TRBJ1-4; D remains ambiguous. The CDR3 runs 14 residues. Trimming took 3 bases from V and 5 from J, leaving 10 bases between them. Germline lookup yields CDR1 MDHEN and CDR2 SYDVKM.

In its sample, this clonotype was seen once. The rearrangement uses TRBV12-3 or TRBV12-4 and TRBJ2-7, with D possibly matching TRBD1 (7 bases). V gave up 6 bases and J gave up 0 bases, with 18 bases separating them. The CDR3 extends over 16 amino acids. The CDR3 bases are TGTGCCAGCAGCTTTTCCTCGGGGGACAGCTCCTACGAGCAGTACTTC. Translated, it gives CASSFSSGDSSYEQYF.

This clonotype was seen a handful of times. This chain joins TRBV5-1 and TRBJ1-1; maybe TRBD1 (5 bases). The CDR3 consists of 15 residues. V shed 0 bases and J shed 4 bases, with 13 bases lying between them. The germline CDR1 and CDR2 sequences are SGHRS and YFSETQ. The CDR3 coding sequence is TGCGCCAGCAGCTTGGTGGGGGTTCGGGTCACTGAAGCTTTCTTT. This sequence encodes CASSLVGVRVTEAFF.

This clonotype was seen a few times. The V call is TRBV19, the J call TRBJ2-5, with unresolved D. Looked up from germline, CDR1 is LNHDA and CDR2 is SQIVND (reference sequence). The V and J ends lost 3 bases and 3 bases respectively, with 14 bases between them. This CDR3 has 15 residues. CDR3 in amino acids: CASSIPQAEKETQYF. The CDR3 DNA is TGTGCCAGTAGTATCCCCCAGGCGGAAAAAGAGACCCAGTACTTC.

This clonotype has a handful of counts. V usage is TRBV14 and J usage is TRBJ2-6, with D possibly called TRBD1 or TRBD2 (5 bases each). The V gene's germline CDR1 is SGHDN and CDR2 FVKESK. The CDR3 loop spans 17 amino acids. The V end lost 0 bases, the J end lost 2 bases, and 11 bases lay between the germline ends. CDR3 DNA: TGTGCCAGCAGCCAAGATCCGGGGACCCCTGGGGCCAACGTCCTGACTTTC. Translation gives CASSQDPGTPGANVLTF.

This sequence joins TRBV15 and TRBJ2-3; D call uncertain. This CDR3 has 13 residues. V dropped 0 bases and J dropped 11 bases, with 12 bases sitting between them. Germline V lookup: CDR1 LNHNV, CDR2 YYDKDF (reference sequence). The CDR3 nucleotides read TGTGCCACCAGCAGAGATCAAGGAGAAGTGCAGTATTTT. As protein: CATSRDQGEVQYF.

This clonotype was seen many times. The gene calls are TRBV15 and TRBJ2-3; 7 bases match TRBD2. This CDR3 comprises 18 residues. Germline assignment: CDR1 LNHNV and CDR2 YYDKDF (reference sequence). With V trimmed by 0 bases and J by 0 bases, 9 bases remained unmatched. This CDR3 reads CATSRDDAGVPSTDTQYF. As DNA, the CDR3 is TGTGCCACCAGCAGAGATGATGCGGGGGTTCCTAGCACAGATACGCAGTATTTT. The complete variable domain, with remaining parts taken from reference TRBV15 and TRBJ2-3, reads DAMVIQNPRYQVTQFGKPVTLSCSQTLNHNVMYWYQQKSSQAPKLLFHYYDKDFNNEADTPDNFQSRRPNTSFCFLDIRSPGLGDTAMYLCATSRDDAGVPSTDTQYFGPGTRLTVL.